This T cell receptor beta chain is drawn from a study of T cell changes during pregnancy in multiple sclerosis. CDR1 is SNHLY, CDR2 FYNNEI, per germline. Between the trimmed V and J ends, which lost 3 bases and 2 bases, there was a span of 17 bases. This CDR3 has 17 amino acids. TCRdb's copy holds only in-frame clones and misses some; the assay was immunoSEQ multiplex PCR. The sample lists 25,000 to 35,000 clones; 89% were seen once. This clone has only one observation. The chain carries TRBV2 and TRBJ1-3; D possibly corresponds to TRBD1 (6 bases). This specimen consisted of CD8+ T cells from peripheral blood mononuclear cells, obtained in the second trimester of pregnancy. The receptor was derived from a female donor with multiple sclerosis, enrolled in a pregnancy study. CDR3: CASSEGRLQGPGNTIYF. The CDR3 nucleotides are TGTGCCAGCAGTGAGGGACGGTTACAGGGTCCTGGAAACACCATATATTTT.